This T cell receptor beta chain originates from a study of CD8+CD57+ T cells in acquired aplastic anemia. Across the study: Mean yield of DNA from sorted CD4+ and CD8+ cells was 3.2 ug.

Study conclusions and caveats: With respect to CD8+ Simpson's diversity, patients and controls did not differ significantly.

The template for TCR beta VDJ and CDR3 sequence profiling was genomic DNA. TCRdb re-called the reads with MiXCR, one entry per CDR3 protein. Counted here are about 190,000 distinct CDR3 sequences, less than 70% occurring once; the ten biggest clones make up about a sixth. The CDR3 contains 14 residues. Germline V gene lookup returns CDR1 MDHEN and CDR2 SYDVKM. Details on this clonotype: Its antigen is currently unknown. The junction departs from germline at one end; a sequencing error may be responsible.

Material for sequencing was sorted CD4+, CD8+, or CD8+CD57+ T cells (not recorded which) from PBMCs. The gene calls are TRBV28 and TRBJ1-3; D not certain. This TCR derives from a human donor in good health, serving as a control. CDR3 coding DNA: TGTGCCGGCAGTCCCCTCACTTGGGGAAACACCATATATTTT. Its translation is CAGSPLTWGNTIYF.